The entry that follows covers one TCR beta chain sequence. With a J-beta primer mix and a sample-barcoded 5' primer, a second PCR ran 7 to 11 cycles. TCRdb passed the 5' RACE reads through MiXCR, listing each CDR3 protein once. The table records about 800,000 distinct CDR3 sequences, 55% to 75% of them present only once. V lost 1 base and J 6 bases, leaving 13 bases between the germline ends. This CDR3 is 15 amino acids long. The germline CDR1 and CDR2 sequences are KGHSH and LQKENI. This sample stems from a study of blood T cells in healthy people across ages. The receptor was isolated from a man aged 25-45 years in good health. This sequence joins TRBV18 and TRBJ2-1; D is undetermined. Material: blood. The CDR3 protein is CASSPRGNAGNEQFF. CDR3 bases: TGTGCCAGCTCACCACGGGGTAATGCAGGCAATGAGCAGTTCTTC.